This entry describes one T cell receptor (beta chain). Its specificity is unknown. The sample is drawn from a study of cytomegalovirus exposure and HLA in healthy donors. Use of 60 Vbeta and 13 Jbeta primers characterized the PCR. The data were produced by immunoSEQ multiplex PCR, yet TCRdb's version contains in-frame clones alone and is incomplete. This sample's table reports 100,000 to 150,000 clones. Regarding the study as a whole: A missense variant in DCLRE1C was later tied to TCR beta V- and J-gene trimming.

The CDR3 runs to 16 residues. V dropped 2 bases and J dropped 4; count of bases not matched to a gene: 4. The germline V gene has CDR1 MNHNS and CDR2 SASEGT. The sample was PBMCs. V and J are TRBV6-1 and TRBJ2-1; 11 bases are a match to TRBD2. This clonotype originated in a man between 18 and 29 years old in good health and CMV-seronegative. CDR3 protein: CASSEIAGGHYNEQFF. As DNA, the CDR3 is TGTGCCAGCAGTGAAATAGCGGGAGGGCATTACAATGAGCAGTTCTTC.